What follows are 19 T cell receptor beta chains derived from one specimen sequenced in a study of chemoradiotherapy in HPV16-positive cancers. The table came from immunoSEQ multiplex PCR; TCRdb's copy has only in-frame clones and leaves some out. The data show nearly 35,000 clones, about 90% seen once. The material sequenced was blood, taken from a patient who underwent chemoradiotherapy. All receptors derive from a human donor with HPV-associated anogenital cancer.

V gene TRBV7-2 combines with J gene TRBJ1-2; D gene unclear. CDR1 is SGHTA and CDR2 is FQGNSA in the germline V gene. V lost 1 base and J lost 7, with 10 bases in between. This CDR3 has 13 amino acids. DNA of the CDR3: TGTGCCAGCAGCTTAGTGGCCCTTATTGGCTACACCTTC. This gives the protein CASSLVALIGYTF. The variable domain in full, with the rest retrieved from reference TRBV7-2 and TRBJ1-2, is GAGVSQSPSNKVTEKGKDVELRCDPISGHTALYWYRQSLGQGLEFLIYFQGNSAPDKSGLPSDRFSAERTGGSVSTLTIQRTQQEDSAVYLCASSLVALIGYTFGSGTRLTVV.

CDR3 coding DNA: TGTGCCAGCAGACACACAGGGGGCTACGAGCAGTACTTC. Translated, it gives CASRHTGGYEQYF. The chain uses TRBV7-2 and TRBJ2-7, with 8 bases that match TRBD1. Germline assignment: CDR1 SGHTA and CDR2 FQGNSA. The length of the CDR3 is 13 residues. V lost 6 bases to trimming and J lost 3 bases; unmatched junction nucleotides: 4. The full variable domain, rest sourced from reference TRBV7-2 and TRBJ2-7, is GAGVSQSPSNKVTEKGKDVELRCDPISGHTALYWYRQSLGQGLEFLIYFQGNSAPDKSGLPSDRFSAERTGGSVSTLTIQRTQQEDSAVYLCASRHTGGYEQYFGPGTRLTVT.

The genes are TRBV9 and TRBJ2-7, with D possibly TRBD2 on 6 matching bases. Germline V lookup: CDR1 SGDLS, CDR2 YYNGEE. V lost 4 bases to trimming and J lost 3 bases, with 17 bases between them. This CDR3 contains 15 residues. CDR3 nucleotides: TGTGCCAGCAGCCATAAACCCGGGGGTATCTACGAGCAGTACTTC. Translating it yields CASSHKPGGIYEQYF.

This clone was found a few times. The chain uses TRBV7-8 and TRBJ1-3; D possibly corresponds to TRBD1 (6 bases). The V end lost 5 bases, the J end lost 0 bases, and 14 bases lay between the germline ends. Germline CDR1 reads SGHVS; CDR2 reads FQNEAQ. The CDR3 is 16 residues long. The CDR3 DNA is TGTGCCAGCAGCGCCTCCGGGACACCCTCTGGAAACACCATATATTTT. It translates to CASSASGTPSGNTIYF.

The rearrangement joins TRBV5-5 to TRBJ1-4; 11 bases match TRBD1. The trim removed 4 bases at V and 10 bases at J, leaving 6 bases unmatched. Germline V gives CDR1 SGHKS, CDR2 YYEKEE (reference sequence). This CDR3 contains 14 residues. The DNA for the CDR3 is TGTGCCAGCAGCACCGGACAGGGGGCTAGAAAACTGTTTTTT. As protein: CASSTGQGARKLFF.

The V gene is TRBV18, the J gene TRBJ1-4, with TRBD1 identical over 9 bases. V lost 0 bases and J lost 6; bases outside the gene matches: 17. Germline values: CDR1 KGHSH, CDR2 LQKENI. CDR3 size: 20 residues. The CDR3: CASSPPEIPVPTGGDEKLFF. As DNA, the CDR3 is TGTGCCAGCTCACCACCCGAGATCCCCGTTCCGACAGGGGGAGATGAAAAACTGTTTTTT.

This chain joins TRBV5-6 and TRBJ1-2, with D tentatively TRBD1 (6 bases). Trimming left V 4 bases short and J 4 bases short, with 17 bases between. Per the germline V gene, CDR1 is SGHDT and CDR2 is YYEEEE. The CDR3 has 15 residues. CDR3 in amino acids: CASSLRGGLGYGYTF. The CDR3 nucleotides read TGTGCCAGCAGCCTACGGGGGGGGCTTGGCTATGGCTACACCTTC.

The chain uses TRBV7-3 and TRBJ1-3; a weak D match, TRBD1 (5 bases). Germline CDR1 is SGHTA and CDR2 is FQGTGA. CDR3 length: 15 amino acids. V was shortened by 6 bases and J by 0 bases, with 12 bases between the two germline ends. CDR3 DNA: TGTGCCAGCAGTCCCTCAGGGAGCTCTGGAAACACCATATATTTT. Residues: CASSPSGSSGNTIYF.

The count of this clone is one. One junction end disagrees with the germline gene, perhaps due to a read error. V and J are TRBV7-7 and TRBJ2-1, with TRBD2 as a possible D gene (6 bases). The germline V gene has CDR1 SSHAT and CDR2 FNYEAQ (reference sequence). The CDR3 sequence is 18 residues long. CDR3 nucleotide sequence: TGTGCTAGCAGCTTAGGAGTTGGACTCGCCCGGGGGTTGGATGAGCAGTTCTTC. Translating it yields CASSLGVGLARGLDEQFF.

The chain uses TRBV18 and TRBJ2-1; 11 bases match TRBD2. After removal of 6 bases from V and 7 bases from J, the junction contained 8 bases not matched to a gene. CDR3 length: 15 amino acids. Germline V gene lookup returns CDR1 KGHSH and CDR2 LQKENI. The CDR3: CASSATTSGENEQFF. CDR3 sequence (DNA): TGTGCCAGCTCCGCTACGACTAGCGGGGAAAATGAGCAGTTCTTC.

This clone was observed once. This chain uses TRBV7-3 with TRBJ2-2; possibly TRBD2 for D (5 bases). Per germline, CDR1 SGHTA and CDR2 FQGTGA. CDR3 size: 13 residues. V lost 5 bases, J lost 7 bases, and 11 bases lay in between. The CDR3 is CASSPDGVGELFF. CDR3 nucleotides: TGTGCCAGCAGCCCCGACGGGGTCGGGGAGCTGTTTTTT.

The V call is TRBV18, the J call TRBJ2-3, with D hard to call. Trimming took off 1 base at V and 5 bases at J, with 7 bases between the two ends. Germline V lookup: CDR1 KGHSH, CDR2 LQKENI. This CDR3 region has 13 residues. This CDR3 reads CASSPQQLDTQYF. DNA for the CDR3: TGTGCCAGCTCACCACAGCAACTAGATACGCAGTATTTT. The full variable domain, rest sourced from reference TRBV18 and TRBJ2-3, is NAGVMQNPRHLVRRRGQEARLRCSPMKGHSHVYWYRQLPEEGLKFMVYLQKENIIDESGMPKERFSAEFPKEGPSILRIQQVVRGDSAAYFCASSPQQLDTQYFGPGTRLTVL.

The chain employs TRBV2 and TRBJ2-2, with D perhaps TRBD1 or TRBD2 (5 bases each). Trimming took off 1 base at V and 6 bases at J, with 9 bases between the two ends. CDR3 size: 14 residues. Germline V gene lookup returns CDR1 SNHLY and CDR2 FYNNEI. The CDR3 sequence is CASSEGGSAGELFF. CDR3 in DNA: TGTGCCAGCAGTGAAGGGGGGTCCGCCGGGGAGCTGTTTTTT.

The chain employs TRBV5-6 and TRBJ1-1, with 7 bases that match TRBD1. With 4 bases clipped from V and 4 bases from J, the junction kept 4 bases outside the gene matches. CDR1 SGHDT and CDR2 YYEEEE come from the germline V gene. This CDR3 has 13 residues. CDR3 sequence reads: CASSGTGVTEAFF. CDR3 sequence (DNA): TGTGCCAGCAGCGGTACAGGGGTCACTGAAGCTTTCTTT.

V usage is TRBV27 and J usage is TRBJ1-1, with no clear D. The germline V and J ends were trimmed by 7 bases and 1 base, with 13 bases remaining between them. CDR1 MNHEY and CDR2 SMNVEV come from the germline V gene (reference sequence). CDR3 size: 14 residues. CDR3 loop: CASKPLESNTEAFF. The CDR3 bases are TGTGCCAGCAAACCTCTAGAGTCGAACACTGAAGCTTTCTTT.

The chain has TRBV5-1 and TRBJ2-1, with D possibly being TRBD1 (6 bases). Trimming left V 4 bases short and J 3 bases short, with 17 bases between. The V gene's germline CDR1 is SGHRS and CDR2 YFSETQ. The CDR3 has 16 amino acids. For the CDR3, the DNA is TGCGCCAGCAGCCCCCTCCGGGACAAAAACTACAATGAGCAGTTCTTC. Residues: CASSPLRDKNYNEQFF. Using reference TRBV5-1 and TRBJ2-1 for the parts outside the CDR3, the full variable domain is KAGVTQTPRYLIKTRGQQVTLSCSPISGHRSVSWYQQTPGQGLQFLFEYFSETQRNKGNFPGRFSGRQFSNSRSEMNVSTLELGDSALYLCASSPLRDKNYNEQFFGPGTRLTVL.

Worth noting for this clone: The junction departs from the called germline gene at one end, perhaps through a read error. The chain is built from TRBV11-3 and TRBJ2-4; D might be TRBD2 (6 bases). This CDR3 has 15 amino acids. Germline values: CDR1 SGHNT, CDR2 YENEEA. CDR3 in DNA: TGTGCCAGCAGCCGTTCCGGGACTGTGAAAACCATTCAGTACTTC. This codes for CASSRSGTVKTIQYF.

V gene TRBV2 combines with J gene TRBJ1-1; the match to TRBD1 covers 7 bases. Trimming took 3 bases from V and 7 from J; bases not matched to a gene: 2. There are 12 residues in the CDR3. CDR1 is SNHLY and CDR2 is FYNNEI in the germline V gene. The CDR3 DNA reads TGTGCCAGCAGTGAGACAGGGATTGAAGCTTTCTTT. Its translation: CASSETGIEAFF.

J is TRBJ1-4 and V is TRBV5-1; D is ambiguous. CDR3 length: 17 residues. Germline loops: CDR1 SGHRS, CDR2 YFSETQ. The V gene lost 2 bases and the J gene lost 0 bases, with 14 bases spanning the gap. Here the CDR3 reads CASSFGRTVATNEKLFF. The CDR3 nucleotides are TGCGCCAGCAGCTTCGGGCGGACGGTTGCAACTAATGAAAAACTGTTTTTT.